These 29 T cell receptor beta chains were sequenced from one sample in a study of lymphopenia after photon versus proton radiotherapy. Here immunoSEQ multiplex PCR was the method, and the copy in TCRdb shows in-frame clones only, minus some. The repertoire has 35,000 to 45,000 clones, approximately 82% of them found once; the top ten carry about 24%. Material: peripheral blood, obtained from a patient treated with proton-based radiotherapy. These TCRs come from a woman between 65 and 79 years old with pancreatic cancer.

This chain uses TRBV27 with TRBJ2-7; D might be TRBD1 or TRBD2, each matching 5 bases. V was clipped by 6 bases and J by 2 bases, with 20 bases between them. Germline V gene lookup returns CDR1 MNHEY and CDR2 SMNVEV (reference sequence). CDR3 size: 16 residues. DNA for the CDR3: TGTGCCAGCAGCCCCTTTTCCCAGGGACCCCCCTACGAGCAGTACTTC. Protein: CASSPFSQGPPYEQYF.

Note on this clone: Its ends do not fully match the called genes, so a read error is possible. The V call is TRBV7-2, the J call TRBJ2-5; D is unresolved. The CDR3 runs to 13 residues. Germline CDR1 reads SGHTA; CDR2 reads FQGNSA. This CDR3 reads CAGSPRSPQTQYF. The CDR3 DNA reads TGTGCCGGCAGCCCTCGGAGTCCTCAGACCCAGTACTTC. The full variable domain, rest sourced from reference TRBV7-2 and TRBJ2-5, is GAGVSQSPSNKVTEKGKDVELRCDPISGHTALYWYRQSLGQGLEFLIYFQGNSAPDKSGLPSDRFSAERTGGSVSTLTIQRTQQEDSAVYLCAGSPRSPQTQYFGPGTRLLVL.

The sample holds one count of this clone. The CDR3 reads CASSPNQGSTEAFF. CDR3 nucleotide sequence: TGTGCCAGCTCACCTAATCAGGGGAGCACTGAAGCTTTCTTT. This chain joins TRBV18 and TRBJ1-1; D is perhaps TRBD1 (6 bases). Looked up from germline, CDR1 is KGHSH and CDR2 is LQKENI. V was clipped by 3 bases and J by 4 bases, with 12 bases between them. The CDR3 totals 14 residues.

This chain uses TRBV7-2 with TRBJ2-7; D is ambiguous. CDR3 size: 13 residues. Trimming pared 2 bases from V and 2 bases from J, leaving 7 bases between. Germline V lookup: CDR1 SGHTA, CDR2 FQGNSA. CDR3 sequence reads: CASSLSVPYEQYF. The CDR3 nucleotides are TGTGCCAGCAGCTTATCGGTTCCCTACGAGCAGTACTTC.

The chain links TRBV10-1 to TRBJ1-5; the D gene is possibly TRBD1 (5 bases). The V gene lost 2 bases and the J gene lost 7 bases, with 18 bases spanning the gap. CDR1 is WNHNN and CDR2 is SYGVQD in the germline V gene (reference sequence). The CDR3 sequence is 16 residues long. The CDR3 DNA reads as TGCGCCAGCAGTGAGGGGCACAGGTCCTGGGAGCAGCCCCAGCATTTT. Amino acids: CASSEGHRSWEQPQHF.

This clone has a handful of counts. This chain links TRBV2 with TRBJ1-6; D is ambiguous. Germline CDR1 SNHLY, CDR2 FYNNEI. Trimming stripped 0 bases from V and 14 bases from J, with 5 bases between. The CDR3 runs 11 residues. Here the CDR3 DNA reads TGTGCCAGCAGTGAAGCTTGGACCCTCCACTTT. Translated, it gives CASSEAWTLHF.

V usage is TRBV7-9 and J usage is TRBJ1-1; no firm D call. V lost 1 base and J 0 bases, leaving 15 bases between the germline ends. The CDR3 extends over 17 amino acids. The germline V gene encodes CDR1 SEHNR and CDR2 FQNEAQ (reference sequence). This chain's CDR3 is CASSLGRHWGMNTEAFF. In DNA form, the CDR3 reads TGTGCCAGCAGCTTAGGGCGACATTGGGGTATGAACACTGAAGCTTTCTTT.

This clone was seen a single time. The chain carries TRBV30 and TRBJ2-7, with 7 bases aligning to TRBD1. Germline CDR1 reads GTSNPN; CDR2 reads SVGIG (reference sequence). Trimming took 0 bases from V and 2 from J; bases not matched to a gene: 7. This CDR3 comprises 15 residues. The CDR3 spells CAWSVQGQGPYEQYF. The DNA for the CDR3 is TGTGCCTGGAGTGTACAGGGGCAGGGGCCCTACGAGCAGTACTTC.

The chain carries TRBV5-1 and TRBJ1-5; the D is unclear. V was clipped by 4 bases and J by 0 bases, with 8 bases between them. CDR3 length equals 14 residues. Per the germline V gene, CDR1 is SGHRS and CDR2 is YFSETQ. The CDR3, as DNA: TGCGCCAGCAGCAGAGGAGATAGCAATCAGCCCCAGCATTTT. This gives the protein CASSRGDSNQPQHF.

This clone came up a few times. V usage is TRBV5-4 and J usage is TRBJ1-1; D unclear. Germline V gene sequence: CDR1 SGHNT, CDR2 YYREEE (reference sequence). V lost 0 bases, J lost 6 bases, and 12 bases lay in between. The CDR3 covers 14 residues. The CDR3 sequence is CASSLDLGRPEAFF. CDR3 bases: TGTGCCAGCAGCTTGGATTTAGGGCGGCCTGAAGCTTTCTTT.

The gene calls are TRBV7-2 and TRBJ2-3; the match to TRBD2 covers 7 bases. This CDR3 region has 14 residues. The junction had 11 bases not matched to a gene; V was cut back by 10 bases and J by 4 bases. The germline gives CDR1 SGHTA, CDR2 FQGNSA. CDR3 residues: CATSLGGDPDTQYF. In DNA form, the CDR3 reads TGTGCCACCTCACTTGGGGGGGACCCAGATACGCAGTATTTT. Looking up the rest from reference TRBV7-2 and TRBJ2-3 gives the full variable domain: GAGVSQSPSNKVTEKGKDVELRCDPISGHTALYWYRQSLGQGLEFLIYFQGNSAPDKSGLPSDRFSAERTGGSVSTLTIQRTQQEDSAVYLCATSLGGDPDTQYFGPGTRLTVL.

The J gene is TRBJ1-1, the V gene TRBV18; 7 bases line up with TRBD1. The CDR3 runs 16 residues. CDR1 is KGHSH and CDR2 is LQKENI in the germline V gene. Losses at the gene ends were 5 bases for V and 4 bases for J; bases not matched to a gene: 13. CDR3 DNA sequence: TGTGCCAGCTCATCGACCAGGGGGTCAATCGTCACTGAAGCTTTCTTT. This encodes CASSSTRGSIVTEAFF.

This sequence joins TRBV10-3 and TRBJ2-7, with 7 positions matching TRBD1. V shed 6 bases and J 1 base; nucleotides not matched to a gene: 9. The CDR3 contains 15 residues. The germline V gene encodes CDR1 ENHRY and CDR2 SYGVKD. The CDR3 region has the DNA TGTGCCATCAGCTTCGGGACAGCCGATTCCTACGAGCAGTACTTC. Translation gives CAISFGTADSYEQYF.

The chain links TRBV10-3 to TRBJ2-1; D may be TRBD1 (7 bases). Germline CDR1 and CDR2: ENHRY and SYGVKD. With 11 bases removed from V and 12 bases from J, the gap between germline ends came to 29 bases. The CDR3 consists of 15 residues. CDR3 bases: TGTGCCGCAACCCCAGGGGGGATCCTACAAGTTGGGCAGTTCTTC. Its translation is CAATPGGILQVGQFF.

The chain recombines TRBV28 with TRBJ2-7; D remains ambiguous. The CDR3 runs 11 residues. Germline loops: CDR1 MDHEN, CDR2 SYDVKM. V dropped 2 bases and J dropped 3 bases, with 2 bases sitting between them. CDR3 nucleotides: TGTGCCAGCAGTTTAAACTACGAGCAGTACTTC. Protein sequence: CASSLNYEQYF.

The chain is built from TRBV6-5 and TRBJ1-1; D is possibly TRBD1 (5 bases). The CDR3 extends over 13 amino acids. Per the germline V gene, CDR1 is MNHEY and CDR2 is SVGAGI. The germline V and J ends were trimmed by 5 bases and 3 bases, with 10 bases remaining between them. The CDR3 DNA sequence: TGTGCCAGCAGTATAGTGGGGGACACTGAAGCTTTCTTT. Its translation is CASSIVGDTEAFF.

This chain uses TRBV7-2 with TRBJ1-1; D is undetermined. Germline CDR1 SGHTA, CDR2 FQGNSA. V lost 3 bases to trimming and J lost 7 bases, with 15 bases between them. This CDR3 spans 14 amino acids. CDR3 region: CASSFMGYGFEAFF. DNA of the CDR3: TGTGCCAGCAGCTTCATGGGGTACGGGTTTGAAGCTTTCTTT. The full variable domain, in which reference TRBV7-2 and TRBJ1-1 provide the parts outside the CDR3, is GAGVSQSPSNKVTEKGKDVELRCDPISGHTALYWYRQSLGQGLEFLIYFQGNSAPDKSGLPSDRFSAERTGGSVSTLTIQRTQQEDSAVYLCASSFMGYGFEAFFGQGTRLTVV.

The rearrangement uses TRBV2 and TRBJ2-5, with 9 bases that match TRBD1. J gave up 5 bases and V 6 bases, and 7 bases lay outside the gene matches. Germline CDR1 is SNHLY and CDR2 is FYNNEI. The CDR3 is made up of 14 amino acids. The CDR3 DNA follows: TGTGCCAGCAGAATGGACAGGGGACGGGAGACCCAGTACTTC. Amino acids: CASRMDRGRETQYF.

The chain joins TRBV18 to TRBJ2-1; D not certain. CDR3 length: 14 residues. Germline CDR1 and CDR2: KGHSH and LQKENI. V was shortened by 0 bases and J by 9 bases, with 12 bases between the two germline ends. The CDR3 reads CASSPPSQVSEQFF. The CDR3 DNA reads TGTGCCAGCTCACCACCGTCGCAGGTGAGTGAGCAGTTCTTC. The whole variable domain, remainder taken from reference TRBV18 and TRBJ2-1, is NAGVMQNPRHLVRRRGQEARLRCSPMKGHSHVYWYRQLPEEGLKFMVYLQKENIIDESGMPKERFSAEFPKEGPSILRIQQVVRGDSAAYFCASSPPSQVSEQFFGPGTRLTVL.

The J gene is TRBJ1-2, the V gene TRBV7-2; maybe TRBD1 (6 bases). Germline CDR1 is SGHTA and CDR2 is FQGNSA. The CDR3 loop spans 13 amino acids. With 5 bases removed from V and 6 bases from J, the gap between germline ends came to 13 bases. The DNA for the CDR3 is TGTGCCAGCAGCGCCACAGGGAGGGATGGCTACACCTTC. Protein sequence: CASSATGRDGYTF.

In DNA, the CDR3 is TGTGCCAGCAGTGAAACGCTGGCGCAGTATTTT. It translates to CASSETLAQYF. The chain couples TRBV2 to TRBJ2-3, with D unresolved. V lost 2 bases, J lost 10 bases, and 7 bases lay in between. The germline CDR1 and CDR2 sequences are SNHLY and FYNNEI. The CDR3 has 11 residues.

The gene calls are TRBV19 and TRBJ1-2; the D is unclear. The CDR3 consists of 11 residues. V dropped 6 bases and J dropped 8 bases, with 10 bases sitting between them. Germline-derived CDR1 and CDR2 are LNHDA and SQIVND (reference sequence). The DNA of the CDR3 is TGTGCCAGTAGCCTGGGTGGCGGCTACACCTTC. Protein product: CASSLGGGYTF. Full variable domain (rest looked up from reference TRBV19 and TRBJ1-2): DGGITQSPKYLFRKEGQNVTLSCEQNLNHDAMYWYRQDPGQGLRLIYYSQIVNDFQKGDIAEGYSVSREKKESFPLTVTSAQKNPTAFYLCASSLGGGYTFGSGTRLTVV.

The chain links TRBV10-3 to TRBJ2-7, with TRBD1 matching 8 bases. The CDR3 length is 16 residues. V shed 4 bases and J 3 bases; nucleotides not matched to a gene: 11. Germline CDR1 and CDR2: ENHRY and SYGVKD. In nucleotides, the CDR3 is TGTGCCATCAGTGGAGACAGGGGAGGTTTTTACTACGAGCAGTACTTC. Translated: CAISGDRGGFYYEQYF.

The CDR3 is CASSSGGGKNTGELFF. The CDR3 DNA reads TGCGCCAGCAGCTCAGGGGGAGGAAAGAACACCGGGGAGCTGTTTTTT. The J gene is TRBJ2-2, the V gene TRBV5-1, with D tentatively TRBD1 (7 bases). V was trimmed by 3 bases and J by 1 base, leaving 13 bases between them. The germline V gene has CDR1 SGHRS and CDR2 YFSETQ. This CDR3 spans 16 amino acids.

The rearrangement uses TRBV28 and TRBJ1-2; perhaps TRBD1 as D (5 bases). Germline V gives CDR1 MDHEN, CDR2 SYDVKM. The germline V and J ends were trimmed by 11 bases and 1 base, with 20 bases remaining between them. CDR3 size: 15 residues. Here the CDR3 DNA reads TGTGCCGGTCAAGGGGCAGACCCTAGTAACTATGGCTACACCTTC. It specifies CAGQGADPSNYGYTF.

V gene TRBV7-2 combines with J gene TRBJ1-2; 9 nucleotides align to TRBD1. Germline loops: CDR1 SGHTA, CDR2 FQGNSA. Trimming at V came to 5 bases and at J to 1 base, leaving 14 bases not matched to a gene. The CDR3 runs to 18 residues. CDR3 nucleotides: TGTGCCAGCAGCGTACAACAGGGGGCGCGACAACTTAACTATGGCTACACCTTC. Protein sequence: CASSVQQGARQLNYGYTF.

The chain links TRBV4-3 to TRBJ2-7, with 13 positions matching TRBD2. CDR3 length equals 16 residues. V gave up 0 bases and J gave up 5 bases; unmatched junction bases: 4. Germline V gene lookup returns CDR1 LGHNA and CDR2 YSLEER. The CDR3 DNA reads TGCGCCAGCAGCCAAGATGGACTAGCGGGAGTCAACGAGCAGTACTTC. Residues: CASSQDGLAGVNEQYF.

The rearrangement joins TRBV28 to TRBJ2-3; TRBD2 agrees at 9 bases. The CDR3 covers 14 residues. CDR1 is MDHEN and CDR2 is SYDVKM in the germline V gene. The ends lost 8 bases at V and 1 base at J; junction bases unmatched: 4. CDR3 amino acids: CASGRTSGTDTQYF. DNA of the CDR3: TGTGCCAGCGGGAGGACTAGCGGCACAGATACGCAGTATTTT. Full variable domain (missing parts from reference TRBV28 and TRBJ2-3): DVKVTQSSRYLVKRTGEKVFLECVQDMDHENMFWYRQDPGLGLRLIYFSYDVKMKEKGDIPEGYSVSREKKERFSLILESASTNQTSMYLCASGRTSGTDTQYFGPGTRLTVL.

This clone has just one count. The chain recombines TRBV15 with TRBJ2-7, with D unclear. CDR1 is LNHNV, CDR2 YYDKDF, per germline (reference sequence). The CDR3 covers 13 residues. Trimming removed 2 bases at V and 3 bases at J, with 8 bases between. The CDR3 nucleotides are TGTGCCACCAGCAGAAGTAGGGACTACGAGCAGTACTTC. It yields the protein CATSRSRDYEQYF.